This T cell receptor beta chain was sequenced for a study of blood T cell repertoires in COVID-19. Study in general: The origin of the acute and convalescent COVID-19 samples was the United States, Italy and Spain. In each case, the material was cDNA or gDNA derived from T cells, B-cell-depleted T cells, or PBMCs.

This clone was recorded a few times. There are 15 residues in the CDR3. Germline CDR1 SGHAT, CDR2 FQNNGV. Trimming cost V 0 bases and J 3 bases, with 11 bases left between them. Original data processing: It was from reference gene primer amplification that nucleated cell counts were estimated. Data came from immunoSEQ multiplex PCR; TCRdb stores just in-frame clones and leaves some out. V and J calls and clone size are copied from that table; D and trimming were computed from the DNA. The sample contains approximately 75,000 clones, roughly 89% of which appear only once. The chain couples TRBV11-2 to TRBJ1-1; the D gene is possibly TRBD1 (5 bases). The sequenced material came from peripheral blood. This receptor was identified in a man aged 60 to 75 with acute or convalescent COVID-19. CDR3 nucleotides: TGTGCCAGCAGCTTAGATGGAGGGGTACACACTGAAGCTTTCTTT. This codes for CASSLDGGVHTEAFF.